One sample yielded the 23 T cell receptor beta chains listed below, sequenced in a study of blood T cell repertoires in COVID-19. Here immunoSEQ multiplex PCR was the method, and the copy in TCRdb shows in-frame clones only, minus some. The sample includes some 300,000 clones, around 89% of them seen just once. The sample was peripheral blood. The source is a woman aged 45-60 years with COVID-19, enrolled during active disease.

This clone was counted between two and nine times. The genes are TRBV15 and TRBJ2-7; the D gene is possibly TRBD1 (5 bases). The CDR3 runs to 15 residues. The germline gives CDR1 LNHNV, CDR2 YYDKDF (reference sequence). V was shortened by 4 bases and J by 1 base, with 14 bases between the two germline ends. The CDR3 is CATSKGEDPSYEQYF. The CDR3 nucleotides are TGTGCCACCAGCAAAGGGGAAGACCCATCCTACGAGCAGTACTTC.

The chain carries TRBV18 and TRBJ2-1, with 11 positions matching TRBD1. Germline V gene sequence: CDR1 KGHSH, CDR2 LQKENI. This CDR3 has 20 amino acids. The V and J ends lost 3 bases and 2 bases, in that order; junction bases with no gene match: 15. Here the CDR3 DNA reads TGTGCCAGCTCACCCTTGGGGACAGGGGGTAATGGAGTGGCCTACAATGAGCAGTTCTTC. Translated, it gives CASSPLGTGGNGVAYNEQFF.

The gene calls are TRBV2 and TRBJ1-2; weak D call: TRBD1 (5 bases). Germline V gene lookup returns CDR1 SNHLY and CDR2 FYNNEI. Trimming stripped 1 base from V and 8 bases from J, with 11 bases between. This CDR3 has 13 residues. CDR3: CASSEVQGGGYTF. The CDR3 DNA is TGTGCCAGCAGTGAAGTCCAGGGCGGCGGCTACACCTTC.

The CDR3 reads CASSLGVAGNTEAFF. The CDR3 DNA reads TGCGCCAGCAGCTTGGGGGTGGCGGGGAACACTGAAGCTTTCTTT. The chain employs TRBV5-1 and TRBJ1-1; the D is unclear. The CDR3 spans 15 residues. Trimming removed 0 bases from V and 1 base from J, with 10 bases in between. CDR1 and CDR2 from the germline V gene are SGHRS and YFSETQ.

The chain links TRBV6-6 to TRBJ2-7; 8 bases are shared with TRBD2. The junction had 14 bases not matched to a gene; V was cut back by 6 bases and J by 4 bases. The germline gives CDR1 MNHNY, CDR2 SVGAGI (reference sequence). CDR3 size: 16 residues. The CDR3 nucleotides are TGTGCCAGCAGCCTACCCCGAAGCGGGAGTCTTTACGAGCAGTACTTC. It specifies CASSLPRSGSLYEQYF.

The genes are TRBV18 and TRBJ2-7, with D perhaps TRBD2 (6 bases). Germline V gene sequence: CDR1 KGHSH, CDR2 LQKENI. Trimming shortened V by 0 bases and J by 4 bases, and 13 bases separated the two germline ends. CDR3 size: 15 residues. The CDR3 loop is CASSPPLTGVYEQYF. DNA for the CDR3: TGTGCCAGCTCACCACCTTTAACGGGGGTATACGAGCAGTACTTC.

The chain links TRBV30 to TRBJ2-5; D gene unclear. CDR1 and CDR2 (germline): GTSNPN, SVGIG (reference sequence). V lost 2 bases to trimming and J lost 5 bases, with 12 bases between them. This CDR3 region has 13 residues. The CDR3: CAWSKGVMETQYF. In nucleotides, the CDR3 is TGTGCCTGGAGTAAAGGAGTAATGGAGACCCAGTACTTC.

The rearrangement uses TRBV18 and TRBJ2-3, with a possible D match to TRBD2 (6 bases). This CDR3 region has 17 residues. Trimming stripped 2 bases from V and 3 bases from J, with 18 bases between. Germline V gives CDR1 KGHSH, CDR2 LQKENI. The CDR3: CASSPNTAGSWTDTQYF. The DNA for the CDR3 is TGTGCCAGCTCACCAAACACGGCGGGGAGCTGGACAGATACGCAGTATTTT.

The gene calls are TRBV5-1 and TRBJ1-4, with TRBD1 as a possible D gene (5 bases). The ends were cut back, 0 bases at V and 6 bases at J, with 12 bases in the middle. Germline loops: CDR1 SGHRS, CDR2 YFSETQ. The CDR3 is 15 amino acids. The CDR3: CASSLESGIYEKLFF. The CDR3 DNA sequence: TGCGCCAGCAGCTTGGAATCAGGGATCTATGAAAAACTGTTTTTT.

The CDR3: CASSLPGSGANVLTF. DNA of the CDR3: TGCGCCAGCAGCTTGCCAGGGTCGGGGGCCAACGTCCTGACTTTC. The V gene is TRBV5-1, the J gene TRBJ2-6; D is perhaps TRBD1 (5 bases). Deletions cut 1 base from V and 4 bases from J, with 9 bases between. This CDR3 contains 15 residues. Germline V CDR1 and CDR2: SGHRS, YFSETQ.

The gene calls are TRBV5-6 and TRBJ1-2; 11 nucleotides line up with TRBD1. Germline V gives CDR1 SGHDT, CDR2 YYEEEE. The CDR3 contains 16 residues. The trim removed 4 bases at V and 0 bases at J, leaving 5 bases unmatched. Written as DNA, the CDR3 is TGTGCCAGCAGCGCCGGGACAGGGGGAACTAACTATGGCTACACCTTC. As protein: CASSAGTGGTNYGYTF.

This rearrangement joins TRBV29-1 to TRBJ1-1; D might be TRBD1 (5 bases). This CDR3 is 15 amino acids long. V lost 0 bases and J lost 1, with 12 bases in between. Germline values: CDR1 SQVTM, CDR2 ANQGSEA. CDR3 sequence reads: CSVEDLGGGNTEAFF. CDR3 nucleotide sequence: TGCAGCGTTGAAGATTTGGGGGGAGGGAACACTGAAGCTTTCTTT.

The rearrangement uses TRBV15 and TRBJ2-1; 11 bases align to TRBD2. The CDR3 is 16 amino acids. With 0 bases clipped from V and 9 bases from J, the junction kept 7 bases outside the gene matches. CDR1 is LNHNV, CDR2 YYDKDF, per germline (reference sequence). CDR3 bases: TGTGCCACCAGCAGAGATCTACTAGCGGGAGCGGGTGAGCAGTTCTTC. Its translation: CATSRDLLAGAGEQFF.

The V gene is TRBV19, the J gene TRBJ2-5; TRBD2 is a possible D gene (6 bases). Trimming shortened V by 3 bases and J by 4 bases, and 9 bases separated the two germline ends. Germline values: CDR1 LNHDA, CDR2 SQIVND (reference sequence). The CDR3 is 13 amino acids. The CDR3 reads CASSIRERETQYF. The DNA for the CDR3 is TGTGCCAGTAGTATCCGGGAGCGAGAGACCCAGTACTTC.

V and J are TRBV24-1 and TRBJ2-3; TRBD2 agrees at 9 bases. The germline CDR1 and CDR2 sequences are KGHDR and SFDVKD. The CDR3 runs to 18 residues. J lost 2 bases, V lost 4 bases, and 12 bases had no gene match. The CDR3, as DNA: TGTGCCACCAGTGAAACTAGCGGGCCTAATGGGAACACAGATACGCAGTATTTT. Amino acid sequence: CATSETSGPNGNTDTQYF.

J is TRBJ2-7 and V is TRBV11-3; the D is unclear. The V end was cut by 2 bases, the J end by 2 bases, with 10 bases between. Per germline, CDR1 SGHNT and CDR2 YENEEA. The CDR3 consists of 14 residues. The CDR3 region is CASSLPRTTYEQYF. Written as DNA, the CDR3 is TGTGCCAGCAGCTTACCACGCACTACCTACGAGCAGTACTTC.

The V call is TRBV23-1, the J call TRBJ2-5, with 7 bases aligning to TRBD1. TRBV23-1 is annotated as an ORF whose role is uncertain. This CDR3 has 16 amino acids. Trimming at V came to 2 bases and at J to 4 bases, leaving 10 bases not matched to a gene. The CDR3 DNA sequence: TGCGCCAGCAGTCAACAGGGGGAACGTCCGTCAGAGACCCAGTACTTC. Translation gives CASSQQGERPSETQYF.

The gene calls are TRBV10-1 and TRBJ2-1; 8 positions agree with TRBD1. This CDR3 has 15 residues. J lost 2 bases, V lost 6 bases, and 6 bases had no gene match. Germline CDR1 reads WNHNN; CDR2 reads SYGVQD (reference sequence). CDR3 DNA sequence: TGCGCCAGCAGCGGTCGACAGGGGACCTACAATGAGCAGTTCTTC. It yields the protein CASSGRQGTYNEQFF.

This chain uses TRBV5-1 with TRBJ2-1; D is unresolved. From germline, CDR1 is SGHRS and CDR2 YFSETQ. CDR3 length: 15 residues. Trimming took 0 bases from V and 7 from J, leaving 14 bases between them. CDR3 region: CASSLDLRSDNEQFF. For the CDR3, the DNA is TGCGCCAGCAGCTTGGATCTTAGAAGTGATAATGAGCAGTTCTTC.

This clone was counted a single time. J is TRBJ1-1 and V is TRBV5-1; 8 nucleotides match TRBD1. The ends lost 4 bases at V and 4 bases at J; junction bases unmatched: 9. The CDR3 totals 15 residues. CDR1 SGHRS and CDR2 YFSETQ come from the germline V gene. The CDR3: CASSQTGARGTEAFF. For the CDR3, the DNA is TGCGCCAGCAGCCAGACAGGGGCACGGGGCACTGAAGCTTTCTTT.

A single count supports this clone. The genes are TRBV6-5 and TRBJ2-7; the match to TRBD2 covers 10 bases. J lost 4 bases, V lost 2 bases, and 5 bases had no gene match. The CDR3 covers 15 residues. CDR1 MNHEY and CDR2 SVGAGI come from the germline V gene. The CDR3 bases are TGTGCCAGCAGTTACCGTTCTAGCGGGAGTTACGAGCAGTACTTC. This translates into CASSYRSSGSYEQYF.

The gene calls are TRBV4-3 and TRBJ2-2; 9 bases align to TRBD1. V trimming: 2 bases; J trimming: 1 base; junction bases outside the gene matches: 11. The CDR3 runs 19 residues. Germline assignment: CDR1 LGHNA and CDR2 YSLEER. The CDR3, as DNA: TGCGCCAGCAGCCAACATCTCCGAATGGGACAGGGGAACACCGGGGAGCTGTTTTTT. Amino acid sequence: CASSQHLRMGQGNTGELFF.

This chain connects TRBV4-1 to TRBJ2-7; TRBD2 agrees at 15 bases. The CDR3 is 15 residues long. The germline V gene has CDR1 MGHRA and CDR2 YSYEKL. The J segment lost 7 bases and the V segment lost 5 bases, leaving 6 bases of the junction unmatched. Written as DNA, the CDR3 is TGCGCCAGCAGCGCAGGACTAGCGGGAGGGCGAGAGCAGTACTTC. This encodes CASSAGLAGGREQYF.